These 26 T cell receptor beta chains were all obtained from the same sample, sequenced in a study of beta chain features in type 1 diabetes. The sequenced template was cDNA made from the entire isolated RNA. Only in-frame clones appear in the TCRdb table, and some are missing; sequencing was by immunoSEQ multiplex PCR. The sample has around 250,000 clones; 25% to 35% are singletons. Sequenced sample: central memory CD4+ T cells from blood. These receptors were taken from a man aged 30-40 years in good health.

The genes are TRBV7-9 and TRBJ2-1; 7 bases fit TRBD2. Trimming took 5 bases from V and 6 from J; bases not matched to a gene: 7. Germline V gives CDR1 SEHNR, CDR2 FQNEAQ (reference sequence). This CDR3 has 14 residues. The CDR3 reads CASSQTGTTNEQFF. CDR3 nucleotides: TGTGCCAGCAGCCAAACCGGGACTACCAATGAGCAGTTCTTC.

The gene calls are TRBV7-9 and TRBJ2-7, with 12 bases identical to TRBD1. The germline V gene has CDR1 SEHNR and CDR2 FQNEAQ (reference sequence). The CDR3 extends over 14 amino acids. Trimming cost V 5 bases and J 7 bases; bases outside gene matches: 6. The CDR3 nucleotides read TGTGCCAGCAGCCCGGGACAGGGGGCTTGGGAGCAGTACTTC. It encodes CASSPGQGAWEQYF.

The CDR3 sequence is CASSPSGLGGEQYF. For the CDR3, the DNA is TGCGCCAGCAGCCCCTCGGGACTAGGCGGCGAGCAGTACTTC. This rearrangement joins TRBV5-1 to TRBJ2-7, with 8 bases matching TRBD2. Per the germline V gene, CDR1 is SGHRS and CDR2 is YFSETQ. The CDR3 is 14 amino acids. V dropped 4 bases and J dropped 6; count of bases not matched to a gene: 9.

This clone has just a few counts. J is TRBJ2-3 and V is TRBV29-1; 7 bases map to TRBD1. CDR1 and CDR2 from the germline V gene are SQVTM and ANQGSEA. V trimming: 4 bases; J trimming: 7 bases; junction bases outside the gene matches: 8. The CDR3 length is 13 residues. The CDR3 nucleotides read TGCAGCGTTGCTCCAGGGGGAGCCTATACGCAGTATTTT. Translated, it gives CSVAPGGAYTQYF.

The rearrangement uses TRBV30 and TRBJ2-5; D is perhaps TRBD2 (7 bases). Trimming cost V 4 bases and J 1 base, with 16 bases left between them. Germline CDR1 and CDR2: GTSNPN and SVGIG (reference sequence). The CDR3 consists of 15 residues. The DNA of the CDR3 is TGTGCCTGGACCAAAGGGGGGGACTTCCAAGAGACCCAGTACTTC. This codes for CAWTKGGDFQETQYF.

A remark on this clone: Sequence at one end of the junction differs from germline and may be a read error. The chain couples TRBV7-2 to TRBJ2-1; D might be TRBD1 (6 bases). The CDR3 loop spans 15 amino acids. In germline, CDR1 is SGHTA, CDR2 FQGNSA. The CDR3 DNA sequence: TGTGCCAGCACCTTAAGGGGGAGCTCCTACAATGAGCAGTTCTTC. This translates into CASTLRGSSYNEQFF.

This clone was picked up a small number of times. The genes are TRBV11-2 and TRBJ2-4; 7 positions match TRBD2. With 4 bases clipped from V and 4 bases from J, the junction kept 10 bases outside the gene matches. The CDR3 contains 16 residues. Germline values: CDR1 SGHAT, CDR2 FQNNGV. This CDR3 reads CASSSFSSGTKNIQYF. CDR3 nucleotide sequence: TGTGCCAGCAGCTCCTTTTCGAGCGGGACGAAAAACATTCAGTACTTC.

This rearrangement joins TRBV5-1 to TRBJ2-1; D may be TRBD2 (5 bases). The CDR3 runs 15 residues. Trimming removed 0 bases at V and 2 bases at J, with 9 bases between. Germline V lookup: CDR1 SGHRS, CDR2 YFSETQ. The CDR3 bases are TGCGCCAGCAGCTTGGGAGCGGCCACCTACAATGAGCAGTTCTTC. This translates into CASSLGAATYNEQFF. The whole variable domain, filled in from reference TRBV5-1 and TRBJ2-1, reads KAGVTQTPRYLIKTRGQQVTLSCSPISGHRSVSWYQQTPGQGLQFLFEYFSETQRNKGNFPGRFSGRQFSNSRSEMNVSTLELGDSALYLCASSLGAATYNEQFFGPGTRLTVL.

This clone was counted only a few times. This chain connects TRBV2 to TRBJ2-7; TRBD2 aligns across 13 bases. The length of the CDR3 is 14 residues. Per the germline V gene, CDR1 is SNHLY and CDR2 is FYNNEI. After removal of 6 bases from V and 3 bases from J, the junction contained 2 bases not matched to a gene. The CDR3 loop reads CASRGTSGNYEQYF. As DNA, the CDR3 is TGTGCCAGCAGAGGGACTAGCGGGAACTACGAGCAGTACTTC.

The chain has TRBV10-1 and TRBJ2-5; 9 bases match TRBD1. Germline CDR1 reads WNHNN; CDR2 reads SYGVQD (reference sequence). The CDR3 covers 14 residues. The junction had 3 bases not matched to a gene; V was cut back by 3 bases and J by 4 bases. CDR3 nucleotides: TGCGCCAGCAGTGATTCGACAGGGGGAGAGACCCAGTACTTC. This gives the protein CASSDSTGGETQYF.

This clone was seen a handful of times. CDR3 residues: CASSPSWAYNEQFF. The CDR3 DNA follows: TGTGCCAGCTCACCCTCCTGGGCTTACAATGAGCAGTTCTTC. The chain recombines TRBV18 with TRBJ2-1; the D is unclear. Germline lookup yields CDR1 KGHSH and CDR2 LQKENI. The CDR3 totals 14 residues. V lost 3 bases, J lost 4 bases, and 10 bases lay in between.

The chain joins TRBV5-1 to TRBJ2-1; 7 bases match TRBD1. The CDR3 has 14 residues. Germline trimming cut 4 bases from V and 1 base from J; bases unmatched to any gene: 2. In germline, CDR1 is SGHRS, CDR2 YFSETQ. The CDR3 bases are TGCGCCAGCAGCCCGGGACAGTCCTACAATGAGCAGTTCTTC. Translated: CASSPGQSYNEQFF.

This sequence joins TRBV5-1 and TRBJ1-1; D may be TRBD1 (5 bases). The CDR3 has 14 amino acids. The V and J ends lost 3 bases and 4 bases respectively, with 13 bases between them. Germline V gene data show CDR1 as SGHRS and CDR2 as YFSETQ. CDR3 in amino acids: CASSSGRGGTEAFF. In DNA, the CDR3 is TGCGCCAGCAGCTCGGGAAGGGGAGGCACTGAAGCTTTCTTT.

The genes are TRBV7-2 and TRBJ2-5; a possible D gene is TRBD2 (6 bases). Trimming pared 1 base from V and 9 bases from J, leaving 12 bases between. This CDR3 region has 13 residues. CDR1 SGHTA and CDR2 FQGNSA come from the germline V gene. CDR3 sequence (DNA): TGTGCCAGCAGCTTAGTCGCGGGGAGAGCCCAGTACTTC. Translated: CASSLVAGRAQYF.

The gene calls are TRBV11-2 and TRBJ2-7, with D possibly matching TRBD1 (5 bases). V was pared by 3 bases and J by 7 bases, with 13 bases between. The CDR3 contains 13 residues. Per germline, CDR1 SGHAT and CDR2 FQNNGV. CDR3 amino acids: CASSLAGMPEQYF. CDR3 DNA sequence: TGTGCCAGCAGCTTGGCAGGGATGCCTGAGCAGTACTTC.

The chain has TRBV27 and TRBJ1-2, with 7 bases aligning to TRBD1. The CDR3 runs to 18 residues. The trim removed 5 bases at V and 1 base at J, leaving 16 bases unmatched. Germline V lookup: CDR1 MNHEY, CDR2 SMNVEV (reference sequence). CDR3 region: CASSERAQGRIINYGYTF. The CDR3 DNA sequence: TGTGCCAGCAGTGAACGAGCACAGGGGAGGATTATTAACTATGGCTACACCTTC.

This chain joins TRBV7-2 and TRBJ2-1; 8 positions match TRBD2. The CDR3 runs to 15 residues. Per the germline V gene, CDR1 is SGHTA and CDR2 is FQGNSA. The V and J ends lost 6 bases and 2 bases, in that order; junction bases with no gene match: 6. DNA of the CDR3: TGTGCCAGCAGTACTAGCGGCGATACCTACAATGAGCAGTTCTTC. It is translated as CASSTSGDTYNEQFF.

CDR3 sequence reads: CASSVGEGSRAEAFF. DNA of the CDR3: TGTGCCAGCAGCGTAGGTGAGGGCTCGCGAGCTGAAGCTTTCTTT. The V gene is TRBV9, the J gene TRBJ1-1; no clear D. CDR1 is SGDLS and CDR2 is YYNGEE in the germline V gene. CDR3 length: 15 amino acids. V was shortened by 0 bases and J by 6 bases, with 15 bases between the two germline ends.

J is TRBJ2-3 and V is TRBV7-9; 8 bases are shared with TRBD2. The germline gives CDR1 SEHNR, CDR2 FQNEAQ (reference sequence). The CDR3 is 14 amino acids. The junction had 4 bases not matched to a gene; V was cut back by 8 bases and J by 0 bases. CDR3 DNA: TGTGCCAGCGGATTAGCGGGAAGCACAGATACGCAGTATTTT. It encodes CASGLAGSTDTQYF. Complete variable domain (other parts from reference TRBV7-9 and TRBJ2-3): DTGVSQNPRHKITKRGQNVTFRCDPISEHNRLYWYRQTLGQGPEFLTYFQNEAQLEKSRLLSDRFSAERPKGSFSTLEIQRTEQGDSAMYLCASGLAGSTDTQYFGPGTRLTVL.

The chain carries TRBV29-1 and TRBJ2-1, with D unresolved. Looked up from germline, CDR1 is SQVTM and CDR2 is ANQGSEA. The CDR3 is made up of 11 amino acids. The V end lost 3 bases, the J end lost 8 bases, and 8 bases lay between the germline ends. DNA for the CDR3: TGCAGCGTTGAGGGTGGGCATGAGCAGTTCTTC. It specifies CSVEGGHEQFF.

The table lists this clone with a few counts. V gene TRBV30 combines with J gene TRBJ2-3; 13 nucleotides align to TRBD2. Losses at the gene ends were 0 bases for V and 10 bases for J; bases not matched to a gene: 7. The CDR3 runs to 15 residues. Germline V gene lookup returns CDR1 GTSNPN and CDR2 SVGIG (reference sequence). CDR3 protein: CAWSVQTSGGQPQYF. The CDR3 DNA reads as TGTGCCTGGAGTGTTCAGACTAGCGGGGGGCAGCCGCAGTATTTT.

This clone was found a few times. The chain has TRBV4-2 and TRBJ2-7; 7 bases are a match to TRBD2. CDR1 and CDR2 (germline): LGHNA, YNFKEQ. The CDR3 loop spans 16 amino acids. With V trimmed by 0 bases and J by 6 bases, 11 bases remained unmatched. The DNA of the CDR3 is TGTGCCAGCAGCCAAGAACCGTCTCCGGGGGAGGGCGAGCAGTACTTC. Protein sequence: CASSQEPSPGEGEQYF.

In regard to this clone: Possible read error: a much larger clone is one base away. The chain links TRBV25-1 to TRBJ2-7; a weak D match, TRBD2 (5 bases). V was pared by 8 bases and J by 1 base, with 6 bases between. Germline-derived CDR1 and CDR2 are MGHDK and SYGVNS. The CDR3 is made up of 11 amino acids. CDR3 DNA: TGTGCCAGCGGGAGTTCCTACGAGCAGTACTTC. Encoded protein: CASGSSYEQYF.

The CDR3 sequence is CAWSVVGYEQYF. The CDR3 coding sequence is TGTGCCTGGAGCGTTGTAGGGTACGAGCAGTACTTC. The V gene is TRBV30, the J gene TRBJ2-7, with unresolved D. Germline lookup yields CDR1 GTSNPN and CDR2 SVGIG (reference sequence). This CDR3 is 12 amino acids long. Trimming stripped 3 bases from V and 4 bases from J, with 10 bases between.

The chain has TRBV7-2 and TRBJ2-3, with unresolved D. Between the trimmed V and J ends, which lost 7 bases and 0 bases, there was a span of 11 bases. The CDR3 has 14 residues. Germline V gene data show CDR1 as SGHTA and CDR2 as FQGNSA. CDR3 region: CASKPPWSTDTQYF. The CDR3 nucleotides are TGTGCCAGCAAGCCACCGTGGAGCACAGATACGCAGTATTTT.

The gene calls are TRBV5-4 and TRBJ1-5; 9 bases map to TRBD1. Germline V CDR1 and CDR2: SGHNT, YYREEE (reference sequence). The V and J ends lost 6 bases and 1 base, in that order; junction bases with no gene match: 5. The length of the CDR3 is 15 residues. For the CDR3, the DNA is TGTGCCAGCACCCAAGGGACAGGGAGCAATCAGCCCCAGCATTTT. It translates to CASTQGTGSNQPQHF.